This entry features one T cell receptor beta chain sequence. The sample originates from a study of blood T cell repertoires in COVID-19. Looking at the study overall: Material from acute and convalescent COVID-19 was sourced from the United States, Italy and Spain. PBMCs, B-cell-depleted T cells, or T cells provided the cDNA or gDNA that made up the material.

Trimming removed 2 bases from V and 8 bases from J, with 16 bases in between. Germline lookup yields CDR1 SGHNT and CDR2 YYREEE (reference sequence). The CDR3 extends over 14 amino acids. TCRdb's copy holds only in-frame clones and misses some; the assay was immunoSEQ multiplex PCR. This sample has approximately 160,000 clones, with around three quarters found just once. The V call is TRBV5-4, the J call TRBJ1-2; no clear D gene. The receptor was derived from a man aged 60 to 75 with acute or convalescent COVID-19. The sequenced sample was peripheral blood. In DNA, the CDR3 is TGTGCCAGCAGCTTCCCCCCCCCGGAGCGAGGCTACACCTTC. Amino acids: CASSFPPPERGYTF.